The TCR beta chain under discussion was sequenced for a study of T-cell memory formation after mild COVID-19. CDR3 size: 15 residues. CDR1 and CDR2 from the germline V gene are KGHSH and LQKENI. V was trimmed by 0 bases and J by 2 bases, leaving 9 bases between them. Study-wide points: Largely, contracting CD4+ clones fell within CM and EM, and contracting CD8+ clones within EMRA. In pre-infection memory, a portion of responding clones appeared, which suggested that cross-reactive memory joined. From day 15 to 85, contracting clones were balanced between CD4 and CD8, whereas later expanders leaned toward CD4+.

Comments on this clonotype: Its antigen is not known.

TCRdb analysed the 5' RACE reads with MiXCR anew, one entry per CDR3 protein. The sample holds some 300,000 distinct CDR3 sequences, roughly 20% seen once. This clonotype was sampled from a man between 18 and 29 years old who had mild COVID-19 (a few samples of this study predate the infection). Cell type and time point are not known. The sample taken for sequencing was PBMCs or a T cell subset sorted from them (not recorded which). The V gene is TRBV18, the J gene TRBJ2-3; no firm D call. This CDR3 is CASSPPEKPTDTQYF. Written as DNA, the CDR3 is TGTGCCAGCTCACCACCGGAGAAGCCCACAGATACGCAGTATTTT.